Below, 5 T cell receptor beta chains from the same sample are listed, as sequenced in a study of response to subunit inactivated influenza vaccine. Each CDR3 protein is one row after TCRdb ran MiXCR on the RT-PCR reads. The sample lists about 650,000 distinct CDR3 sequences, approximately 15% seen once, with about 7.6% in the top ten. The sequencing here drew on PBMCs from blood, taken approximately 15 days before vaccination. These receptors all come from a man in his forties or fifties who received an inactivated influenza vaccine.

This clonotype occurred many times. This chain connects TRBV7-9 to TRBJ1-1, with no clear D. Germline V lookup: CDR1 SEHNR, CDR2 FQNEAQ (reference sequence). CDR3 size: 13 residues. The V end was cut by 4 bases, the J end by 2 bases, with 8 bases between. The CDR3, as DNA: TGTGCCAGCAGCTGGGCGGGAAACACTGAAGCTTTCTTT. Its translation is CASSWAGNTEAFF. Full variable domain (remainder filled in from reference TRBV7-9 and TRBJ1-1): DTGVSQNPRHKITKRGQNVTFRCDPISEHNRLYWYRQTLGQGPEFLTYFQNEAQLEKSRLLSDRFSAERPKGSFSTLEIQRTEQGDSAMYLCASSWAGNTEAFFGQGTRLTVV.

The rearrangement joins TRBV5-1 to TRBJ1-6; D is possibly TRBD1 (5 bases). This CDR3 has 14 amino acids. Germline values: CDR1 SGHRS, CDR2 YFSETQ. V dropped 3 bases and J dropped 10 bases, with 14 bases sitting between them. CDR3 nucleotide sequence: TGCGCCAGCAGCTCTGGACAAACGACCTCACCCCTCCACTTT. As protein: CASSSGQTTSPLHF.

The rearrangement uses TRBV6-5 and TRBJ1-1, with D uncertain. Germline assignment: CDR1 MNHEY and CDR2 SVGAGI. V was cut by 4 bases and J by 0 bases, with 21 bases left in between. The CDR3 sequence is 18 residues long. The CDR3: CASSSPRSGRHMNTEAFF. CDR3 coding DNA: TGTGCCAGCAGTTCACCCCGGTCGGGCCGTCACATGAACACTGAAGCTTTCTTT.

In its sample, this clonotype was seen a few times. The chain employs TRBV7-2 and TRBJ1-6, with 8 bases matching TRBD1. Germline V CDR1 and CDR2: SGHTA, FQGNSA. The J segment lost 9 bases and the V segment lost 3 bases, leaving 7 bases of the junction unmatched. The CDR3 runs 15 residues. CDR3 protein: CASSFGTGATSPLHF. DNA for the CDR3: TGTGCCAGCAGCTTCGGGACAGGCGCGACTTCACCCCTCCACTTT. The full variable domain, rest sourced from reference TRBV7-2 and TRBJ1-6, is GAGVSQSPSNKVTEKGKDVELRCDPISGHTALYWYRQSLGQGLEFLIYFQGNSAPDKSGLPSDRFSAERTGGSVSTLTIQRTQQEDSAVYLCASSFGTGATSPLHFGNGTRLTVT.

J is TRBJ2-5 and V is TRBV29-1; D unclear. V was cut by 6 bases and J by 4 bases, with 15 bases left in between. There are 13 residues in the CDR3. Germline V gene sequence: CDR1 SQVTM, CDR2 ANQGSEA. This CDR3 is CSVVASARETQYF. The DNA of the CDR3 is TGCAGCGTGGTTGCCAGCGCGCGAGAGACCCAGTACTTC. The full variable domain, with the rest looked up from reference TRBV29-1 and TRBJ2-5, is SAVISQKPSRDICQRGTSLTIQCQVDSQVTMMFWYRQQPGQSLTLIATANQGSEATYESGFVIDKFPISRPNLTFSTLTVSNMSPEDSSIYLCSVVASARETQYFGPGTRLLVL.